This T cell receptor beta chain was documented in a study of blood T cell repertoires in COVID-19. In the original processing: By means of reference gene primer amplification, nucleated cell counts were estimated. Produced via immunoSEQ multiplex PCR; TCRdb's table is partial and in-frame only. From that table come the V and J calls and clone size; the DNA was used to work out D and trimming. The top ten clones hold 5% to 8% of a sample with about 180,000 clones, approximately 89% of them seen once. The CDR3 spans 13 residues. The clonotype originates from a man in his forties or fifties who had recovered from COVID-19. Sequenced material: PBMCs or T cells enriched from blood (not recorded which). V and J are TRBV1 and TRBJ1-5. TRBV1 is shown as a pseudogene. The CDR3 DNA reads TGCACCAGCAGGGCGGGTGGCAATCAGCCCCAGCATTTT. This gives the protein CTSRAGGNQPQHF.